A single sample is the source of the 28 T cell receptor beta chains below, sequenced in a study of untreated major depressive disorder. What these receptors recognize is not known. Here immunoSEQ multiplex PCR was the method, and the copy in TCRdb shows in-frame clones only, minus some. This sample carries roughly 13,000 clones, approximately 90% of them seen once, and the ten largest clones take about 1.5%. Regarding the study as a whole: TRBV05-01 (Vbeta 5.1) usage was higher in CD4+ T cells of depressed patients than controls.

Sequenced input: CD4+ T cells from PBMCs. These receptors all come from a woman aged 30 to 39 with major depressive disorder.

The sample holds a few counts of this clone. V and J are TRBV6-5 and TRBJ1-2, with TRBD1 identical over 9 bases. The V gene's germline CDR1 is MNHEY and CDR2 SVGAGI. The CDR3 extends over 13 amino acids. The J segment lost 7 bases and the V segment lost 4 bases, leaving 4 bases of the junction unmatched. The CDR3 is CASSWTGVTGYTF. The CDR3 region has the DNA TGTGCCAGCAGTTGGACAGGGGTAACTGGCTACACCTTC.

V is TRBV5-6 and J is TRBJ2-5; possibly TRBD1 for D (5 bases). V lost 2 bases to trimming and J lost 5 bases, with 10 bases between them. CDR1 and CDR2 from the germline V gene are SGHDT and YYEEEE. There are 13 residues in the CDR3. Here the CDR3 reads CASSLANRETQYF. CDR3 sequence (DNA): TGTGCCAGCAGCTTAGCTAACAGGGAGACCCAGTACTTC.

The CDR3 coding sequence is TGTGCCATCAGGAGGGACAGTCAAGAGACCCAGTACTTC. It yields the protein CAIRRDSQETQYF. This chain joins TRBV10-3 and TRBJ2-5; TRBD1 aligns across 7 bases. This CDR3 spans 13 amino acids. J was trimmed by 2 bases and V by 6 bases; bases with no gene match: 3. Per the germline V gene, CDR1 is ENHRY and CDR2 is SYGVKD.

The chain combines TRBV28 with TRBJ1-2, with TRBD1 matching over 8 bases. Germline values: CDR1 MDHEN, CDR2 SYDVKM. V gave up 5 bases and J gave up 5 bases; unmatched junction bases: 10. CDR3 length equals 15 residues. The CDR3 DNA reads TGTGCCAGCAGTGAGTACAGGGGGTCTGAATATGGCTACACCTTC. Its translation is CASSEYRGSEYGYTF.

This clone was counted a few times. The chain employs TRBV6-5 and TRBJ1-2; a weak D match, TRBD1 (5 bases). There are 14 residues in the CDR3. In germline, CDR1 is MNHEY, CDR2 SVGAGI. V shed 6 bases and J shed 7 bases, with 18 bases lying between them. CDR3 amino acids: CASSPSFEGPGYTF. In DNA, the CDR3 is TGTGCCAGCAGCCCATCGTTCGAGGGGCCTGGCTACACCTTC.

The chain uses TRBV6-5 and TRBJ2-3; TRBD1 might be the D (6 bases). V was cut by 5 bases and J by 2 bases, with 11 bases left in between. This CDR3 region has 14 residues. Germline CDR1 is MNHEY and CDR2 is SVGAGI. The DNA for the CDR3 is TGTGCCAGCAGTCGCCGACAGGACACAGATACGCAGTATTTT. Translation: CASSRRQDTDTQYF.

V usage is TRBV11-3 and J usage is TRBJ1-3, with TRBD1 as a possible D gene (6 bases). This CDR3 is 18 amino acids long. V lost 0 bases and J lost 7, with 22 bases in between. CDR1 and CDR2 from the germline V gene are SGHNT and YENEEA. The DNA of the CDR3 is TGTGCCAGCAGCTTAGAATCCCCGGGACACTCGAAGAAGAACACCATATATTTT. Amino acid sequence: CASSLESPGHSKKNTIYF.

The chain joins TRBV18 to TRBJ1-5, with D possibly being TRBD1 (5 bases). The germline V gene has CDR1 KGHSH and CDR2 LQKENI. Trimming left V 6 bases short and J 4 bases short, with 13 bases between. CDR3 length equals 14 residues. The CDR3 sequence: CASSRDGRNQPQHF. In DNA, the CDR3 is TGTGCCAGCTCCCGGGACGGTCGAAATCAGCCCCAGCATTTT.

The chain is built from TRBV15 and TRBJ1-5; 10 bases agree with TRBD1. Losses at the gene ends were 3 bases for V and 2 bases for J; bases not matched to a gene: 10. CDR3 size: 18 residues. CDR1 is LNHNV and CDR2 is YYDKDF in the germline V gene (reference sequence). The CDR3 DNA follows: TGTGCCACCAGCAGCCTTTACCGGGACAGGGGCGGCAATCAGCCCCAGCATTTT. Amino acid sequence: CATSSLYRDRGGNQPQHF.

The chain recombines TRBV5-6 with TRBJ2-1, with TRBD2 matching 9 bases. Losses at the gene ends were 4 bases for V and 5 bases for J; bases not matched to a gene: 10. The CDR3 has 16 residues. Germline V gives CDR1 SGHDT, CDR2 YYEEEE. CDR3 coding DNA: TGTGCCAGCAGCCCCCCTATAGCGGGAGCCCACAATGAGCAGTTCTTC. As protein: CASSPPIAGAHNEQFF.

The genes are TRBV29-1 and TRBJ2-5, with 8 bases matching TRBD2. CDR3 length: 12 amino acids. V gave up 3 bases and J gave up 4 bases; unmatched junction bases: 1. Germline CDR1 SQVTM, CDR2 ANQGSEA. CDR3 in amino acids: CSVDLAGETQYF. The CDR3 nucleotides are TGCAGCGTTGACCTAGCGGGAGAGACCCAGTACTTC.

CDR3 amino acids: CASSQRAVNTYGYTF. CDR3 sequence (DNA): TGCGCCAGCAGCCAAAGGGCGGTTAATACTTATGGCTACACCTTC. The chain uses TRBV4-3 and TRBJ1-2; no clear D gene. The germline V gene has CDR1 LGHNA and CDR2 YSLEER. The CDR3 contains 15 residues. Trimming took 2 bases from V and 5 from J, leaving 15 bases between them.

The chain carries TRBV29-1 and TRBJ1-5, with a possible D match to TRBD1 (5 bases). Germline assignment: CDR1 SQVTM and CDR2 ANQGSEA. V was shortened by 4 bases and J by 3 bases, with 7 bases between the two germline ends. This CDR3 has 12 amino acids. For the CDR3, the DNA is TGCAGCGTTGCTGGGGCCAATCAGCCCCAGCATTTT. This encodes CSVAGANQPQHF.

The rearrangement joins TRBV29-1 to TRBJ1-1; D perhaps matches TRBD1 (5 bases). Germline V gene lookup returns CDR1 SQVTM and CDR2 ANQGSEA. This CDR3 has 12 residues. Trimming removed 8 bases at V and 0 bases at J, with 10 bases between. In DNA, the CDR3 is TGCAGCATGGGACGGGTGAACACTGAAGCTTTCTTT. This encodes CSMGRVNTEAFF. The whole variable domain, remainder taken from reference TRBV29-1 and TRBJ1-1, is SAVISQKPSRDICQRGTSLTIQCQVDSQVTMMFWYRQQPGQSLTLIATANQGSEATYESGFVIDKFPISRPNLTFSTLTVSNMSPEDSSIYLCSMGRVNTEAFFGQGTRLTVV.

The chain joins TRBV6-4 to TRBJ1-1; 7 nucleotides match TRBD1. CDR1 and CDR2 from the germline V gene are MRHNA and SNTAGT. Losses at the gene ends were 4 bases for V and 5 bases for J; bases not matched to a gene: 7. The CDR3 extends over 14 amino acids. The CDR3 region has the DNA TGTGCCAGCAGTGTTACAGGGGAAGAAACTGAAGCTTTCTTT. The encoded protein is CASSVTGEETEAFF.

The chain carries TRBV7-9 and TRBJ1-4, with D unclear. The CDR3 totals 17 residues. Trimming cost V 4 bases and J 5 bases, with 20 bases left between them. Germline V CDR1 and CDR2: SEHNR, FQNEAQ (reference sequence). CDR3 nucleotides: TGTGCCAGCAGCTCCCTGTTGGACGGGGAAGGAAATGAAAAACTGTTTTTT. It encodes CASSSLLDGEGNEKLFF.

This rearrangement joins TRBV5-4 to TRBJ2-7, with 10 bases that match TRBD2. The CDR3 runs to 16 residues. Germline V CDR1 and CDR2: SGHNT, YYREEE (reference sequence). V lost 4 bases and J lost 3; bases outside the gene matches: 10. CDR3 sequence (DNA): TGTGCCAGCAGCCTAGGTTCTAGCGGGAGAGGCTACGAGCAGTACTTC. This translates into CASSLGSSGRGYEQYF. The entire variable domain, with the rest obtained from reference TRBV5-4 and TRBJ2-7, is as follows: ETGVTQSPTHLIKTRGQQVTLRCSSQSGHNTVSWYQQALGQGPQFIFQYYREEENGRGNFPPRFSGLQFPNYSSELNVNALELDDSALYLCASSLGSSGRGYEQYFGPGTRLTVT.

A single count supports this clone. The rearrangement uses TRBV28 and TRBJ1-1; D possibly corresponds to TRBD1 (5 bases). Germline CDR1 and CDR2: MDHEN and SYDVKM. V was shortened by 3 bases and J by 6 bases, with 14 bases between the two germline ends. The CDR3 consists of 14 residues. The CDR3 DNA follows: TGTGCCAGCAGTTTCGGTACCAGGGTCTCTGAAGCTTTCTTT. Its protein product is CASSFGTRVSEAFF.

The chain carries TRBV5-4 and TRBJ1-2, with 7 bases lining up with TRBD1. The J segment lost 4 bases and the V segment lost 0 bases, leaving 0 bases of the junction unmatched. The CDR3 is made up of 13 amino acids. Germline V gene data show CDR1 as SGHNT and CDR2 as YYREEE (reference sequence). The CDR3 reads CASSLDRGYGYTF. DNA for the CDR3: TGTGCCAGCAGCTTGGACAGGGGCTATGGCTACACCTTC.

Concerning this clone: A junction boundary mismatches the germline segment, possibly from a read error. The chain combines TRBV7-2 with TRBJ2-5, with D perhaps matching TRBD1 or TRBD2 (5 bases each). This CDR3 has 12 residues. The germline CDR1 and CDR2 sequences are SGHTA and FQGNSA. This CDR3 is CASSVPRDPCHF. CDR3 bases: TGTGCCAGCAGCGTACCTCGGGACCCCTGCCACTTC.

CDR3 in amino acids: CASSIGTTGPIMARGYTF. The DNA for the CDR3 is TGTGCCAGTAGTATTGGGACCACGGGCCCCATCATGGCGAGAGGCTACACCTTC. The gene calls are TRBV19 and TRBJ1-2; D is perhaps TRBD1 (5 bases). The CDR3 extends over 18 amino acids. Germline values: CDR1 LNHDA, CDR2 SQIVND (reference sequence). V was pared by 3 bases and J by 8 bases, with 28 bases between.

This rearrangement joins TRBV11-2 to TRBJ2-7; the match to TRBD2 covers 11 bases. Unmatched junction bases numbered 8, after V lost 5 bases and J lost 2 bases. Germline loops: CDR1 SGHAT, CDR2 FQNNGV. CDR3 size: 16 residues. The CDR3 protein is CASSVGTSGHPYEQYF. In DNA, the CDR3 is TGTGCCAGCAGCGTCGGGACTAGCGGACATCCCTACGAGCAGTACTTC.

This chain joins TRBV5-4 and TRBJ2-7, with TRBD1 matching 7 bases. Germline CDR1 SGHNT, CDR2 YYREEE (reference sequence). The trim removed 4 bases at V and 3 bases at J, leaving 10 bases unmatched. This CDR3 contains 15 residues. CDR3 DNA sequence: TGTGCCAGCAGCCTATCGAGGGGGCGAGACTACGAGCAGTACTTC. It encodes CASSLSRGRDYEQYF.

The CDR3 spells CASSEGAVADTQYF. CDR3 coding DNA: TGTGCCAGCAGTGAGGGGGCAGTGGCGGATACGCAGTATTTT. J is TRBJ2-3 and V is TRBV7-8; TRBD1 matches at 7 bases. The CDR3 has 14 amino acids. Germline trimming cut 6 bases from V and 6 bases from J; bases unmatched to any gene: 9. Germline V lookup: CDR1 SGHVS, CDR2 FQNEAQ.

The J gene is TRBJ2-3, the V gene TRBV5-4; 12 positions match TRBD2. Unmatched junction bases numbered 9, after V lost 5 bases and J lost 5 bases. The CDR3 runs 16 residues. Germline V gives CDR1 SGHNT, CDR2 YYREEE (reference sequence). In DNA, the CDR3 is TGTGCCAGCAGACCCAGACTAGCGGGAGTGCTAGATACGCAGTATTTT. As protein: CASRPRLAGVLDTQYF.

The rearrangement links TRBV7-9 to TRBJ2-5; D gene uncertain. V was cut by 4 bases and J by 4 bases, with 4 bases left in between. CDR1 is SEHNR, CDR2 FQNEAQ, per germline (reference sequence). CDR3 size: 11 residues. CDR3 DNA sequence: TGTGCCAGCAGCTCGGGAGAGACCCAGTACTTC. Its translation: CASSSGETQYF. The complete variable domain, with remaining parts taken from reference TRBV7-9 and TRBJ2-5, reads DTGVSQNPRHKITKRGQNVTFRCDPISEHNRLYWYRQTLGQGPEFLTYFQNEAQLEKSRLLSDRFSAERPKGSFSTLEIQRTEQGDSAMYLCASSSGETQYFGPGTRLLVL.

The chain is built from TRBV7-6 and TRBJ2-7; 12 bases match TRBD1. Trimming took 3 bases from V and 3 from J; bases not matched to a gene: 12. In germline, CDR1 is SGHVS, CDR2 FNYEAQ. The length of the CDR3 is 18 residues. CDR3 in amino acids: CASSFDPRGTGGFYEQYF. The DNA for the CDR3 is TGTGCCAGCAGCTTCGATCCGAGAGGGACAGGGGGCTTCTACGAGCAGTACTTC.

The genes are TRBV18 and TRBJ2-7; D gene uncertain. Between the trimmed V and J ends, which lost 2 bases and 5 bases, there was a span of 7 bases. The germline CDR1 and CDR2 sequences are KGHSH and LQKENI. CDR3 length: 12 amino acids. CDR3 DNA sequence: TGTGCCAGCTCACCAACCGGGCACGAGCAGTACTTC. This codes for CASSPTGHEQYF.